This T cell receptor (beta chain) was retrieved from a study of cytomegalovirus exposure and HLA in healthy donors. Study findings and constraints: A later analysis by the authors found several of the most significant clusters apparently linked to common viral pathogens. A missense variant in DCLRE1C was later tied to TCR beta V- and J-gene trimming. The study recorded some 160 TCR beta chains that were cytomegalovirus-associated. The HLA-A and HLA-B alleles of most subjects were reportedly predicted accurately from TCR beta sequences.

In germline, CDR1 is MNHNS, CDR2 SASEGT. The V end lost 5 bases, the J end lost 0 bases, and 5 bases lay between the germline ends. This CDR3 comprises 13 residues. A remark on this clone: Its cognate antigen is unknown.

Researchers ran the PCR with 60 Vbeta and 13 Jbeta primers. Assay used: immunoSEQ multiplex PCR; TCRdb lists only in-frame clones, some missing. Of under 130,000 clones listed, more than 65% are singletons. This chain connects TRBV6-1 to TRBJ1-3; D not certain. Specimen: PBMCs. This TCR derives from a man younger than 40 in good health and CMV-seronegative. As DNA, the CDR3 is TGTGCCAGCAGTACAGCCTCTGGAAACACCATATATTTT. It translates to CASSTASGNTIYF.